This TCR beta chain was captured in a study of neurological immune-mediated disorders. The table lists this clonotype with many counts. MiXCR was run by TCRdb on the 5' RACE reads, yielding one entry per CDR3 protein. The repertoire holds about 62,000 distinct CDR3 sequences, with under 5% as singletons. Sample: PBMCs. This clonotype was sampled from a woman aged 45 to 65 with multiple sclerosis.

CDR3 nucleotide sequence: TGCAGTGCTAGCCAGTGGAGGGAAGAGACCCAGTACTTC. Residues: CSASQWREETQYF. The chain links TRBV20-1 to TRBJ2-5; a possible D gene is TRBD2 (6 bases). Trimming shortened V by 3 bases and J by 3 bases, and 11 bases separated the two germline ends. Germline CDR1 and CDR2: DFQATT and SNEGSKA (reference sequence). The CDR3 has 13 amino acids.